Described below is a single T cell receptor beta chain sequence and its context. This record belongs to a study of blood T cells in healthy people across ages. V lost 4 bases, J lost 2 bases, and 14 bases lay in between. In germline, CDR1 is DFQATT, CDR2 SNEGSKA (reference sequence). CDR3 size: 14 residues. A J-beta primer mix and a sample-barcoded 5' primer were used in a second PCR of roughly 7 to 12 cycles. Every molecule of cDNA carried a tag from a template-switch adaptor with 12 random nucleotides. MiXCR, applied by TCRdb to the 5' RACE reads, yields one record per CDR3 protein. Of 540,000 or so distinct CDR3 sequences in the sample, roughly a quarter are singletons; the top ten hold under 20%.

V gene TRBV20-1 combines with J gene TRBJ1-1; D might be TRBD1 (5 bases). The sample was blood. This receptor was taken from a woman aged 70-85 years in good health. The CDR3 DNA reads as TGCAGTGCTACGGAAGACAGCTCTAACACTGAAGCTTTCTTT. Encoded protein: CSATEDSSNTEAFF.